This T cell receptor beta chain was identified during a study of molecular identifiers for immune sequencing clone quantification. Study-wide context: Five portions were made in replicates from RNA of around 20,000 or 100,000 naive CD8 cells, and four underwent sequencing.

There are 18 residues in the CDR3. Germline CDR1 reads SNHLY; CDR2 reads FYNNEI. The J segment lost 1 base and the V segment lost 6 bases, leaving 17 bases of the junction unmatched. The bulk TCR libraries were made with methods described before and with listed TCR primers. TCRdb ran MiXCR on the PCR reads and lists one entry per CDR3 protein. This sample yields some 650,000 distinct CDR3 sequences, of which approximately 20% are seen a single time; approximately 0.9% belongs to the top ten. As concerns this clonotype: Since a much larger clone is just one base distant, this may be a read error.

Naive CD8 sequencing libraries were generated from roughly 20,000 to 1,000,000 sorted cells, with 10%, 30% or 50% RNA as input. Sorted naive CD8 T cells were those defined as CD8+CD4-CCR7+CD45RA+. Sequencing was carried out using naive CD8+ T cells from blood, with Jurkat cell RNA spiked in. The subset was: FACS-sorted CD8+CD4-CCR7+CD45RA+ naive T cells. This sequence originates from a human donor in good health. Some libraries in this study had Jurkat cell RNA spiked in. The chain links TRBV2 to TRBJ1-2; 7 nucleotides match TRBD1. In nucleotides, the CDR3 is TGTGCCAGCAGCCATGCCGATCCCGGGGCAGGGGGTAACTATGGCTACACCTTC. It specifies CASSHADPGAGGNYGYTF. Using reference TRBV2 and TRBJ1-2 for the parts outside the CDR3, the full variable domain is EPEVTQTPSHQVTQMGQEVILRCVPISNHLYFYWYRQILGQKVEFLVSFYNNEISEKSEIFDDQFSVERPDGSNFTLKIRSTKLEDSAMYFCASSHADPGAGGNYGYTFGSGTRLTVV.